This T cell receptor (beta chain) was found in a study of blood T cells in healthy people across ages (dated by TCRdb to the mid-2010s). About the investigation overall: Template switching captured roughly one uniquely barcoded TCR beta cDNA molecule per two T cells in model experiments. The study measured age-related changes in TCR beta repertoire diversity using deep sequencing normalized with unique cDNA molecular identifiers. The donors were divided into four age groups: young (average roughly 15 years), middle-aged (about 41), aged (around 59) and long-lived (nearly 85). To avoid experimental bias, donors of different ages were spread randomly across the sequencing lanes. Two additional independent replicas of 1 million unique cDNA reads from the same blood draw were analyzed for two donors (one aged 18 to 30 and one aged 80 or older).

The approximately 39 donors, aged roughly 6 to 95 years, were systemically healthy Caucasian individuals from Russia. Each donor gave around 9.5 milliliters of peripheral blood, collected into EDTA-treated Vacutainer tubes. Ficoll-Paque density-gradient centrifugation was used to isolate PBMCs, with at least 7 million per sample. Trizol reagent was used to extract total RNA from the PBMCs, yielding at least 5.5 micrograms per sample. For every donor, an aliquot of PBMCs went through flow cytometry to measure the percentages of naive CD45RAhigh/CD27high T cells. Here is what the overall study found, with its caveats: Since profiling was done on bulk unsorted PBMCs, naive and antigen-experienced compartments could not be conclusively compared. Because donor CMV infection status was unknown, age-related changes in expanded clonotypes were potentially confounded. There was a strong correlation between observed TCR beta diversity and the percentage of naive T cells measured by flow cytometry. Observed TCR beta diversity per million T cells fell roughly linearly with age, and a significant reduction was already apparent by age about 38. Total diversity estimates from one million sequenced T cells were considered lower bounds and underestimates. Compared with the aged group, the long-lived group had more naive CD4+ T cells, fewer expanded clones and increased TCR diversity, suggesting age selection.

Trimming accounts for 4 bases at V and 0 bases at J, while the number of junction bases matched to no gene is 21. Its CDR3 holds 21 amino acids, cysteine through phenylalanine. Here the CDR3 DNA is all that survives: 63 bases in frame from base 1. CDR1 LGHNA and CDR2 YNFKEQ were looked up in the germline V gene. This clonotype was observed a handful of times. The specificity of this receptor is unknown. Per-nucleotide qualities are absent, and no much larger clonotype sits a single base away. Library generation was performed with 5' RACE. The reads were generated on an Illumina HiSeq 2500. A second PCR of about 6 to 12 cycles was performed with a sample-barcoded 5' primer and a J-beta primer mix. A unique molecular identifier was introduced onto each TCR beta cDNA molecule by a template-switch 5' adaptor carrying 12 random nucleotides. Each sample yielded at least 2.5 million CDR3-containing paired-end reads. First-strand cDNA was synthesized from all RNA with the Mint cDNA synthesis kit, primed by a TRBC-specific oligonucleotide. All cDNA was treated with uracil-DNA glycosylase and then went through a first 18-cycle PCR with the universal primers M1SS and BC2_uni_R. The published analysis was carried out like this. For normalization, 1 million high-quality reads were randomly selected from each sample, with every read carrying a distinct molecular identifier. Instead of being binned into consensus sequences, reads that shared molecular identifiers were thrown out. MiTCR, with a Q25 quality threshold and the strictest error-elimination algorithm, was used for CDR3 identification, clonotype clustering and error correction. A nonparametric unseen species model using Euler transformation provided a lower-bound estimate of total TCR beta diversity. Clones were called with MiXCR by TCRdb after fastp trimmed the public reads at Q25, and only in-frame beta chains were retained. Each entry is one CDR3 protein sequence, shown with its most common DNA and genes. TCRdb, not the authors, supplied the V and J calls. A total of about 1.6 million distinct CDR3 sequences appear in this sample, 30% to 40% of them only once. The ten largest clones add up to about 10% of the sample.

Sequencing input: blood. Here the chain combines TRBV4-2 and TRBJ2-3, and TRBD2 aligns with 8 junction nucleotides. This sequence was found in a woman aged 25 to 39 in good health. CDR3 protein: CASSPGGGGLSARPSTDTQYF. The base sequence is TGTGCCAGCAGCCCCGGGGGCGGGGGGCTATCCGCCCGCCCTAGCACAGATACGCAGTATTTT.